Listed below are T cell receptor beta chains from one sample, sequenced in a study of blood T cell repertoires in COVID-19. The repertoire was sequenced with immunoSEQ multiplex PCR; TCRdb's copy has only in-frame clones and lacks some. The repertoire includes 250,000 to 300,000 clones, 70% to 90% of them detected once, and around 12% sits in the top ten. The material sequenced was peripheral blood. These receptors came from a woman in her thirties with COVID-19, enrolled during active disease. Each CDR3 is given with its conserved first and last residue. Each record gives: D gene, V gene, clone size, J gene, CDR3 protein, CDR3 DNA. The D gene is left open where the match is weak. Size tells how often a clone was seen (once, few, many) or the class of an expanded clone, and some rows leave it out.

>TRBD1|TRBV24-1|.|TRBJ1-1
CATSDPKTGGVSEAFF
TGTGCCACCAGTGATCCCAAGACAGGGGGCGTCTCTGAAGCTTTCTTT
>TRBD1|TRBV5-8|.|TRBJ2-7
CASPDRGRNEQYF
TGTGCCAGCCCCGACAGGGGGCGGAACGAGCAGTACTTC
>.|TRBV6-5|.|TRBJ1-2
CASSYQALNYGYTF
TGTGCCAGCAGTTATCAGGCACTCAACTATGGCTACACCTTC
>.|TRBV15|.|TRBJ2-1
CATSRVLSSYNEQFF
TGTGCCACCAGCAGAGTCCTTAGCTCCTACAATGAGCAGTTCTTC
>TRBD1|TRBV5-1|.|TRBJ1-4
CASSWTGLGEKLFF
TGCGCCAGCAGCTGGACAGGGCTGGGTGAAAAACTGTTTTTT
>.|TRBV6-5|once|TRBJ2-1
CASTLHMGGEQFF
TGTGCCAGCACCTTACACATGGGAGGAGAGCAGTTCTTC
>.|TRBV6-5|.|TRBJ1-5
CASSYSNNQPQHF
TGTGCCAGCAGTTACTCTAACAATCAGCCCCAGCATTTT
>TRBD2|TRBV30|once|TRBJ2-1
CAWSVLAGGREQFF
TGTGCCTGGAGTGTACTGGCGGGGGGGCGTGAGCAGTTCTTC
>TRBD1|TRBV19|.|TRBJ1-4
CASTSATGSEKLFF
TGTGCCAGTACCTCCGCGACAGGGTCAGAAAAACTGTTTTTT
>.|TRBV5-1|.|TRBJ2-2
CASSLEGSGELFF
TGCGCCAGCAGCTTGGAGGGGTCCGGGGAGCTGTTTTTT
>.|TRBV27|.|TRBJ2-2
CASSFVYGTGELFF
TGTGCCAGCAGTTTCGTTTACGGGACCGGGGAGCTGTTTTTT
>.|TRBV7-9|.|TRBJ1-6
CASTRQAGNDSPLHF
TGTGCCAGCACCCGACAGGCCGGAAACGATTCACCCCTCCACTTT
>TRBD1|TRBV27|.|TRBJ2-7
CASSRDSTGIGFGEQYF
TGTGCCAGCAGCCGGGACAGTACAGGGATAGGTTTCGGCGAGCAGTACTTC
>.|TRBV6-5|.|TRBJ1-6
CASRRGQRVSPLHF
TGTGCCAGCAGGAGAGGACAAAGGGTATCACCCCTCCACTTT
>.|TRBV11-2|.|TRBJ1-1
CASSPYMNTEAFF
TGTGCCAGCAGCCCGTACATGAACACTGAAGCTTTCTTT
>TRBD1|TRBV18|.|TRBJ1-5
CASSPGQGNQPQHF
TGTGCCAGCTCACCTGGACAGGGGAATCAGCCCCAGCATTTT
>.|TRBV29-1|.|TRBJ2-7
CSATGALFSTDEQYF
TGCAGCGCGACAGGTGCTCTCTTCTCTACCGACGAGCAGTACTTC
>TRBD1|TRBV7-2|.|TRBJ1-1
CASSLRDSGLGDTEAFF
TGTGCCAGCAGCTTACGGGACAGCGGGCTGGGTGACACTGAAGCTTTCTTT
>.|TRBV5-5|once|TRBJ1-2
CASSVYRVDYGYTF
TGTGCCAGCAGCGTTTACAGGGTAGACTATGGCTACACCTTC
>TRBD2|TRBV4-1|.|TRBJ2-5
CASSPQAGGGETQYF
TGCGCCAGCAGCCCCCAGGCGGGGGGCGGGGAGACCCAGTACTTC
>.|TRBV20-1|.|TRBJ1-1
CSAPARTGAFF
TGCAGTGCTCCCGCACGAACGGGAGCTTTCTTT
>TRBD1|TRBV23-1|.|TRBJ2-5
CASSLSPGQGGKTQYF
TGCGCCAGCAGCCTTTCTCCGGGACAGGGAGGAAAGACCCAGTACTTC
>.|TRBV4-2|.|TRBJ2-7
CASSQLALLSYEQYF
TGTGCCAGCAGCCAACTAGCGCTCCTCTCCTACGAGCAGTACTTC
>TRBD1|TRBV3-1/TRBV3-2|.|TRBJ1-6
CASSQEAGGSPLHF
TGTGCCAGCAGCCAAGAGGCAGGGGGATCACCCCTCCACTTT
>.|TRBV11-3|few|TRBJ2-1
CASSPGTEQFF
TGTGCCAGCAGCCCAGGGACAGAGCAGTTCTTC
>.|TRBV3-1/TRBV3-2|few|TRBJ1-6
CASSQGAYNSPLHF
TGTGCCAGCAGCCAAGGGGCTTATAATTCACCCCTCCACTTT
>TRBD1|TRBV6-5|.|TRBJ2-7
CASSWDRGYEQYF
TGTGCCTCCAGCTGGGACAGGGGTTACGAGCAGTACTTC
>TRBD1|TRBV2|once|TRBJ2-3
CASSDRGKDTQYF
TGTGCCAGCAGTGACAGGGGGAAAGATACGCAGTATTTT
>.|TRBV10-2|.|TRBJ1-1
CATSTGFTGFLTEAFF
TGCGCCACCTCGACCGGGTTTACGGGATTCCTCACTGAAGCTTTCTTT
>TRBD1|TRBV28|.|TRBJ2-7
CASSIRTGTPYEQYF
TGTGCCAGCAGTATCCGGACAGGGACCCCCTACGAGCAGTACTTC
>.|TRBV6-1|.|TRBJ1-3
CASSEEVWGLGNTIYF
TGTGCCAGCAGTGAAGAGGTTTGGGGGCTTGGAAACACCATATATTTT